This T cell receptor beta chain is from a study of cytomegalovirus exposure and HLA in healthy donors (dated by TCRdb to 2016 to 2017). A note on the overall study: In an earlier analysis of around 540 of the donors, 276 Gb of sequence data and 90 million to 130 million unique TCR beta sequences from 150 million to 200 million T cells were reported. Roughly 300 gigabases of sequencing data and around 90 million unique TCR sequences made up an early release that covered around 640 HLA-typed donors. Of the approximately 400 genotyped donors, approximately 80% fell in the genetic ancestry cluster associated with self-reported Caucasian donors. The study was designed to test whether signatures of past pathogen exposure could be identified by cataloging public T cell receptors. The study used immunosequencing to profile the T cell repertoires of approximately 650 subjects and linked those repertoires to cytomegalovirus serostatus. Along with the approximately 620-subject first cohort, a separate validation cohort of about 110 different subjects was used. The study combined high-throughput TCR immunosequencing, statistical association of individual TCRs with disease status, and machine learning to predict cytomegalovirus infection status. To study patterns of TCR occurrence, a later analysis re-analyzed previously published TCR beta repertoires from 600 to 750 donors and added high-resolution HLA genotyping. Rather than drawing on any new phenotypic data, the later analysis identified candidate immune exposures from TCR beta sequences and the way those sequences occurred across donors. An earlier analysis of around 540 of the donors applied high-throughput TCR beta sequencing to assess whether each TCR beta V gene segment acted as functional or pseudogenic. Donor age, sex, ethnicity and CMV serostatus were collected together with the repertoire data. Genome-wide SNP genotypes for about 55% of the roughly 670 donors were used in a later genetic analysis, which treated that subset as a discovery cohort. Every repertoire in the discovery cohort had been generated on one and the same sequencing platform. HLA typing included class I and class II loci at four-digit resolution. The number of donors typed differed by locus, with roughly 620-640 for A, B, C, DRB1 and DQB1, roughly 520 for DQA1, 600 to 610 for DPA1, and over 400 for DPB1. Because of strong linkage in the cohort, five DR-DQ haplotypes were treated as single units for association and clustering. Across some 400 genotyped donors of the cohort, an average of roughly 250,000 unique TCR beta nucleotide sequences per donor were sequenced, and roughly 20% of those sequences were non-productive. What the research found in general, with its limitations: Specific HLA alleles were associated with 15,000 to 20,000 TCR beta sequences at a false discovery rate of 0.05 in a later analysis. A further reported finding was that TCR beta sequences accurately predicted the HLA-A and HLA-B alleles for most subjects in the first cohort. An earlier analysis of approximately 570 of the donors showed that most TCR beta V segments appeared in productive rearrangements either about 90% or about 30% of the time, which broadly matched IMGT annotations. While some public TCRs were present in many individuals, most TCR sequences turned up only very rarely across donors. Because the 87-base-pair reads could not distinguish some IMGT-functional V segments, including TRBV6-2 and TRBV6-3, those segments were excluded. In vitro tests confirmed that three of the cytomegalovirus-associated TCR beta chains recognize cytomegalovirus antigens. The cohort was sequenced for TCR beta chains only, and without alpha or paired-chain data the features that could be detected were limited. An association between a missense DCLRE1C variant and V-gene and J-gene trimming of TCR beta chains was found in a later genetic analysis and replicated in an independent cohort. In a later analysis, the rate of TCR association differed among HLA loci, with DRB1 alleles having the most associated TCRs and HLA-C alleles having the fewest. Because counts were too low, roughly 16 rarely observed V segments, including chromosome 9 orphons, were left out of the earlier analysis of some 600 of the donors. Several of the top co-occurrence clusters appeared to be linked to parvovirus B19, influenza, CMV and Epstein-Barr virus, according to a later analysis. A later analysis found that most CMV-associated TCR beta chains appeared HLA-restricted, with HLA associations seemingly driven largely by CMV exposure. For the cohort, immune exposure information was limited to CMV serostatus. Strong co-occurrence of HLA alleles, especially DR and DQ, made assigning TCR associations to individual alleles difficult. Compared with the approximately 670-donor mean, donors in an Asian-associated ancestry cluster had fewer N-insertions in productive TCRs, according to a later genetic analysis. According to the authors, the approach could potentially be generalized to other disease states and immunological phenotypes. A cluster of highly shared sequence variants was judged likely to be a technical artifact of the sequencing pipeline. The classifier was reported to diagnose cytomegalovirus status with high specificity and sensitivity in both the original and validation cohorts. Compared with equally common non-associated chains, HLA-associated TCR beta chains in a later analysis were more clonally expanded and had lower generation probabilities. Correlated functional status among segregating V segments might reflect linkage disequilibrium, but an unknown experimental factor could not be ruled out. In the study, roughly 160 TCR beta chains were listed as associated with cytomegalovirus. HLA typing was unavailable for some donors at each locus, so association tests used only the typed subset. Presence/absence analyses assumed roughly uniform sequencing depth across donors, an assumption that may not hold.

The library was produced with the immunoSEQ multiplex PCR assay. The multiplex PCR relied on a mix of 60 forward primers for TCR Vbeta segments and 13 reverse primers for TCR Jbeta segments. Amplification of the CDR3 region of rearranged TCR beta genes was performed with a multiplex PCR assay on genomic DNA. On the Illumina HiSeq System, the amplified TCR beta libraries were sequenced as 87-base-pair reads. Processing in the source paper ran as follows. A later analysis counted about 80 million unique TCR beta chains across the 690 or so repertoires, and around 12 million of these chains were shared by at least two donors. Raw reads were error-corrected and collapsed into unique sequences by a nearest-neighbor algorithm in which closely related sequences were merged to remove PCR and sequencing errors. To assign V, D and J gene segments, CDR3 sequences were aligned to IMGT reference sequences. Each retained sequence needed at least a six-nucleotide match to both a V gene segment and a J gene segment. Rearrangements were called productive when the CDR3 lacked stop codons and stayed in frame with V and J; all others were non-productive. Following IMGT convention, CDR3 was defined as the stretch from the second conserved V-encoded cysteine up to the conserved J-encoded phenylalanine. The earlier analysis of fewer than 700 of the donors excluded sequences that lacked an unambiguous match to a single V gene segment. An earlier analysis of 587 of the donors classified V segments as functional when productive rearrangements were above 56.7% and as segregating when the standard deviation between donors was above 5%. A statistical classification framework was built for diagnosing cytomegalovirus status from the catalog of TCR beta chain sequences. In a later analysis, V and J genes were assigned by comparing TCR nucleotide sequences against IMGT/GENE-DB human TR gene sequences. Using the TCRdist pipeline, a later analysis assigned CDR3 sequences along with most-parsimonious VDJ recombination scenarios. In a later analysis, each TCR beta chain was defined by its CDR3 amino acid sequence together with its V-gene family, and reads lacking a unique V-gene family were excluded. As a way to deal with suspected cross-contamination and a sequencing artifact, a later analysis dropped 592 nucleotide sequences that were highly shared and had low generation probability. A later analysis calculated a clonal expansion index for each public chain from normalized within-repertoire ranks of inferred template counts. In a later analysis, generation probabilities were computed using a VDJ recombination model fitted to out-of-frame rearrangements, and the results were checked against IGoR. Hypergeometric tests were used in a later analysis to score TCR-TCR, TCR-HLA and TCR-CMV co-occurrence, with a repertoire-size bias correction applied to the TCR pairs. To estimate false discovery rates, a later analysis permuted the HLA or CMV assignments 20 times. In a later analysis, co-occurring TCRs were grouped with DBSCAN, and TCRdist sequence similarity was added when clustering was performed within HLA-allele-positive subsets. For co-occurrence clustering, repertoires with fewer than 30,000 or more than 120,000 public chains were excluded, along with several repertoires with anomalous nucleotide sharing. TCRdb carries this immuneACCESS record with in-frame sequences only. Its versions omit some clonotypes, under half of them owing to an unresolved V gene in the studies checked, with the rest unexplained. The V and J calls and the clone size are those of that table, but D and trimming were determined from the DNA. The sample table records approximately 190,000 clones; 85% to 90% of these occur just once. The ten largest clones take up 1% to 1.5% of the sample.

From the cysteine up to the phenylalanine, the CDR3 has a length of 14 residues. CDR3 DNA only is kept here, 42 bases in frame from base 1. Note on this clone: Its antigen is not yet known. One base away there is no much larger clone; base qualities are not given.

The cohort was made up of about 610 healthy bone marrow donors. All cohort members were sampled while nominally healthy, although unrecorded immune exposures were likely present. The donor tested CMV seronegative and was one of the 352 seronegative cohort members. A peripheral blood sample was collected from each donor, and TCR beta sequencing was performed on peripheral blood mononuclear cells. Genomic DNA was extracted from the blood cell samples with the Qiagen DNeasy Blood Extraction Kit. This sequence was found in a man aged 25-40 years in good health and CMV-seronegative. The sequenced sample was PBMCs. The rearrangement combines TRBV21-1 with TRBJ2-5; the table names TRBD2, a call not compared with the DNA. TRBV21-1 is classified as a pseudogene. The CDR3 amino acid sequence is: CASSKGLAWETQYF. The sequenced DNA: TGTGCCAGCAGCAAAGGGCTAGCGTGGGAGACCCAGTACTTC.